Presented here are 21 T cell receptor beta chains from one specimen sequenced in a study of T cell changes during pregnancy in multiple sclerosis. Sequenced by immunoSEQ multiplex PCR; TCRdb stores in-frame clones only, minus some. Of tens of thousands of clones listed, almost 95% are singletons. Sequenced material: peripheral blood, taken after pregnancy. Receptors originate from a female donor with multiple sclerosis, enrolled in a pregnancy study.

The chain joins TRBV15 to TRBJ2-2, with D unclear. V dropped 2 bases and J dropped 8 bases, with 6 bases sitting between them. Germline V gives CDR1 LNHNV, CDR2 YYDKDF (reference sequence). This CDR3 spans 12 amino acids. Written as DNA, the CDR3 is TGTGCCACCAGCAGACAGGCGGGGGAGCTGTTTTTT. Its translation: CATSRQAGELFF.

This chain connects TRBV5-6 to TRBJ1-2, with 7 bases identical to TRBD1. In germline, CDR1 is SGHDT, CDR2 YYEEEE. The CDR3 loop spans 13 amino acids. V was pared by 2 bases and J by 8 bases, with 6 bases of the junction left unmatched. CDR3 nucleotides: TGTGCCAGCAGCTTCCCGGACAGGTTGGGCTACACCTTC. As protein: CASSFPDRLGYTF.

This chain joins TRBV2 and TRBJ1-5, with D perhaps matching TRBD1 (5 bases). The CDR3 is made up of 14 amino acids. V lost 7 bases and J lost 0, with 10 bases in between. Germline CDR1 and CDR2: SNHLY and FYNNEI. In nucleotides, the CDR3 is TGTGCCAGCAATCTACAGGTTAGCAATCAGCCCCAGCATTTT. This codes for CASNLQVSNQPQHF. The variable domain in full, completed from reference TRBV2 and TRBJ1-5, reads EPEVTQTPSHQVTQMGQEVILRCVPISNHLYFYWYRQILGQKVEFLVSFYNNEISEKSEIFDDQFSVERPDGSNFTLKIRSTKLEDSAMYFCASNLQVSNQPQHFGDGTRLSIL.

The rearrangement links TRBV27 to TRBJ1-6; no reliable D call. Trimming took 7 bases from V and 5 from J, leaving 12 bases between them. Per the germline V gene, CDR1 is MNHEY and CDR2 is SMNVEV (reference sequence). The length of the CDR3 is 14 residues. The CDR3 sequence is CASTTRENNSPLHF. CDR3 in DNA: TGTGCCAGCACCACCCGGGAGAATAATTCACCCCTCCACTTT.

The gene calls are TRBV29-1 and TRBJ2-7; 8 bases line up with TRBD1. The J segment lost 3 bases and the V segment lost 4 bases, leaving 5 bases of the junction unmatched. This CDR3 region has 13 residues. CDR1 is SQVTM, CDR2 ANQGSEA, per germline. This chain's CDR3 is CSVVQQGGYEQYF. DNA of the CDR3: TGCAGCGTTGTACAACAGGGGGGCTACGAGCAGTACTTC.

J is TRBJ1-2 and V is TRBV19, with 8 bases matching TRBD1. Germline assignment: CDR1 LNHDA and CDR2 SQIVND (reference sequence). Unmatched junction bases numbered 7, after V lost 5 bases and J lost 8 bases. The CDR3 loop spans 13 amino acids. The CDR3 sequence: CASSRDRYEGYTF. Here the CDR3 DNA reads TGTGCCAGTAGTCGGGACAGGTATGAAGGCTACACCTTC.

The gene calls are TRBV6-5 and TRBJ2-7, with 9 bases that match TRBD2. The trim removed 4 bases at V and 4 bases at J, leaving 8 bases unmatched. The germline V gene encodes CDR1 MNHEY and CDR2 SVGAGI. The CDR3 length is 15 residues. CDR3 nucleotide sequence: TGTGCCAGCAGTTTTGGGACTAGCATGAATTACGAGCAGTACTTC. Translation: CASSFGTSMNYEQYF.

This rearrangement joins TRBV4-3 to TRBJ2-2, with 8 nucleotides matching TRBD2. This CDR3 has 16 amino acids. The germline gives CDR1 LGHNA, CDR2 YSLEER. The V and J ends lost 4 bases and 0 bases, in that order; junction bases with no gene match: 4. CDR3 sequence: CASSPAGAANTGELFF. CDR3 DNA sequence: TGCGCCAGCAGCCCAGCGGGGGCCGCGAACACCGGGGAGCTGTTTTTT.

The chain uses TRBV4-2 and TRBJ1-4, with 7 bases fitting TRBD1. The germline V gene has CDR1 LGHNA and CDR2 YNFKEQ. V gave up 6 bases and J gave up 0 bases; unmatched junction bases: 7. The CDR3 has 16 amino acids. The CDR3 region is CASRGTAVATNEKLFF. CDR3 coding DNA: TGTGCCAGCAGGGGGACAGCAGTCGCAACTAATGAAAAACTGTTTTTT.

This clone occurred a few times. The rearrangement uses TRBV18 and TRBJ1-2; weak D call: TRBD1 (6 bases). Looked up from germline, CDR1 is KGHSH and CDR2 is LQKENI. This CDR3 spans 16 amino acids. The V gene lost 3 bases and the J gene lost 3 bases, with 17 bases spanning the gap. CDR3 sequence reads: CASSPAYRETHYGYTF. CDR3 bases: TGTGCCAGCTCACCTGCTTACAGGGAAACTCACTATGGCTACACCTTC.

The chain carries TRBV27 and TRBJ1-1; unclear D gene. The CDR3 sequence is 12 residues long. V shed 6 bases and J shed 7 bases, with 12 bases lying between them. Germline assignment: CDR1 MNHEY and CDR2 SMNVEV (reference sequence). The CDR3: CASRRWRGEAFF. Written as DNA, the CDR3 is TGTGCCAGCAGGCGATGGAGAGGTGAAGCTTTCTTT.

V is TRBV29-1 and J is TRBJ1-4; 11 nucleotides match TRBD1. The CDR3 is 17 amino acids. V gave up 7 bases and J gave up 3 bases; unmatched junction bases: 13. Germline lookup yields CDR1 SQVTM and CDR2 ANQGSEA. In DNA form, the CDR3 reads TGCAGCGCCGCCGGGACAGGGGGAAACAGGGCTAATGAAAAACTGTTTTTT. Its translation is CSAAGTGGNRANEKLFF.

The chain links TRBV6-6 to TRBJ1-1; a possible D gene is TRBD1 (6 bases). Germline V gene sequence: CDR1 MNHNY, CDR2 SVGAGI (reference sequence). There are 14 residues in the CDR3. Trimming left V 7 bases short and J 6 bases short, with 18 bases between. The CDR3 here is CASTPREEGAEAFF. The CDR3 region has the DNA TGTGCCAGCACCCCTCGGGAGGAGGGGGCTGAAGCTTTCTTT.

The genes are TRBV7-9 and TRBJ1-2; D gene uncertain. The V end lost 2 bases, the J end lost 4 bases, and 14 bases lay between the germline ends. The length of the CDR3 is 15 residues. Germline CDR1 SEHNR, CDR2 FQNEAQ (reference sequence). The CDR3 is CASSLKGTDAYGYTF. The CDR3 bases are TGTGCCAGCAGCTTAAAAGGAACAGACGCCTATGGCTACACCTTC.

This clone appeared once. The J gene is TRBJ2-7, the V gene TRBV2; D is perhaps TRBD1 (6 bases). Looked up from germline, CDR1 is SNHLY and CDR2 is FYNNEI. The germline V and J ends were trimmed by 3 bases and 2 bases, with 8 bases remaining between them. CDR3 length: 13 amino acids. CDR3: CASSDRGAYEQYF. In nucleotides, the CDR3 is TGTGCCAGCAGTGACAGGGGTGCCTACGAGCAGTACTTC.

This clone was seen once. This CDR3 reads CASSLALLGLAWETQYF. CDR3 coding DNA: TGTGCCAGCAGCTTGGCTCTATTAGGACTAGCGTGGGAGACCCAGTACTTC. The chain combines TRBV5-8 with TRBJ2-5, with 9 bases lining up with TRBD2. Germline V gives CDR1 SGHTS, CDR2 YDEGEE. The CDR3 runs to 17 residues. V shed 0 bases, J shed 5 bases, and the junction held 11 bases outside the gene matches.

The chain uses TRBV6-6 and TRBJ1-1; D gene uncertain. Germline assignment: CDR1 MNHNY and CDR2 SVGAGI (reference sequence). This CDR3 spans 12 amino acids. Trimming took off 0 bases at V and 10 bases at J, with 9 bases between the two ends. This CDR3 is CASSYSGRAAFF. The CDR3 DNA sequence: TGTGCCAGCAGTTACTCGGGCAGAGCAGCTTTCTTT.

CDR3 protein: CASSLTGGLNTEAFF. The CDR3 nucleotides are TGTGCCAGCAGCCTGACAGGGGGCCTGAACACTGAAGCTTTCTTT. V usage is TRBV7-2 and J usage is TRBJ1-1; 10 bases line up with TRBD1. J was trimmed by 0 bases and V by 5 bases; bases with no gene match: 3. This CDR3 has 15 residues. In germline, CDR1 is SGHTA, CDR2 FQGNSA.

The chain is built from TRBV6-5 and TRBJ1-3; possibly TRBD1 for D (6 bases). Germline V gene lookup returns CDR1 MNHEY and CDR2 SVGAGI. The CDR3 spans 14 residues. Trimming shortened V by 0 bases and J by 4 bases, and 7 bases separated the two germline ends. The CDR3 sequence is CASSYSGQGNTIYF. The CDR3 DNA reads TGTGCCAGCAGTTACTCTGGACAGGGAAACACCATATATTTT.

The sample holds a few counts of this clone. This sample includes further DNA sequences coding for the same CDR3. The chain recombines TRBV5-1 with TRBJ1-1; TRBD1 aligns across 7 bases. J gave up 5 bases and V 4 bases, and 8 bases lay outside the gene matches. Germline CDR1 SGHRS, CDR2 YFSETQ. This CDR3 comprises 14 residues. The CDR3 loop reads CASSADRVRTEAFF. CDR3 DNA sequence: TGCGCCAGCAGCGCTGACAGGGTTAGAACTGAAGCTTTCTTT.

This clone showed up just once. The chain employs TRBV9 and TRBJ2-1; no definite D call. This CDR3 spans 16 amino acids. Trimming cost V 0 bases and J 0 bases, with 10 bases left between them. Germline V gene sequence: CDR1 SGDLS, CDR2 YYNGEE. The CDR3 DNA reads TGTGCCAGCAGCGTAGCGCGGAAGAGCTCCTACAATGAGCAGTTCTTC. Its protein is CASSVARKSSYNEQFF.